The clone carrying this T cell receptor (beta chain) was detected a few times. Its antigen is unidentified. This CDR3 comprises 14 residues. The ends lost 8 bases at V and 2 bases at J; junction bases unmatched: 8. Germline V gene sequence: CDR1 SQVTM, CDR2 ANQGSEA. This sample is part of a study of beta chain features in type 1 diabetes. Study observations and caveats: Patients with type 1 diabetes showed fewer VDJ junction insertions and more deletions. TCRB CDR3 length was moderately but significantly reduced in all four CD4+ subsets of Type 1 diabetes patients.

Sequencing targeted expressed TCRB transcripts, as all isolated RNA had been reverse transcribed. Clones were sequenced by immunoSEQ multiplex PCR, and TCRdb holds only the in-frame ones, with some missing. This repertoire shows 500,000 to 800,000 clones, 9.5% to 15% found once; its top ten account for over 0.1%. Each donor gave one heparinised blood draw averaging about 116 mL. Researchers reported sorting CD4+ naive, central memory, regulatory and stem cell-like memory cells via CD45RO/CCR7/CD25/CD127/CD95/CD27. The V call is TRBV29-1, the J call TRBJ2-2; 7 bases fit TRBD1. The sequence was obtained from a man younger than 40 with type 1 diabetes. The specimen was naive CD4+ T cells from blood. The CDR3 region is CSFSGTVNTGELFF. The DNA for the CDR3 is TGCAGCTTTTCCGGGACAGTTAACACCGGGGAGCTGTTTTTT.